A single sample is the source of the 30 T cell receptor beta chains below, sequenced in a study of blood T cell repertoires in COVID-19. Assay used: immunoSEQ multiplex PCR; TCRdb lists only in-frame clones, some missing. The sample lists around 170,000 clones, over 80% occurring once. The sample was peripheral blood. The receptors here all came from a woman aged 40 to 50 with acute or convalescent COVID-19.

CDR3 DNA sequence: TGTGCCAGCAGTGAAAAAGTAGAAGGAGTCGGAAACACCATATATTTT. It encodes CASSEKVEGVGNTIYF. The chain uses TRBV6-1 and TRBJ1-3; no reliable D call. V lost 2 bases to trimming and J lost 4 bases, with 15 bases between them. The CDR3 consists of 16 residues. Per the germline V gene, CDR1 is MNHNS and CDR2 is SASEGT.

This chain uses TRBV3-1 (or the pseudogene TRBV3-2) with TRBJ1-1; maybe TRBD1 (5 bases). The CDR3 has 15 residues. V lost 0 bases and J lost 1, with 9 bases in between. Germline loops: CDR1 LGHDT, CDR2 YNNKEL (reference sequence). In DNA, the CDR3 is TGTGCCAGCAGCCAAGAAGGGGCAGGGAACACTGAAGCTTTCTTT. Its translation: CASSQEGAGNTEAFF.

The V and J genes are TRBV3-1 (or the pseudogene TRBV3-2) and TRBJ2-3; TRBD2 matches at 8 bases. After removal of 4 bases from V and 4 bases from J, the junction contained 7 bases not matched to a gene. The CDR3 has 15 residues. The germline CDR1 and CDR2 sequences are LGHDT and YNNKEL (reference sequence). The CDR3 region is CASSPFSGISDTQYF. As DNA, the CDR3 is TGTGCCAGCAGCCCCTTTAGCGGGATCTCAGATACGCAGTATTTT.

This clone was recorded at least ten times. The chain couples TRBV13 to TRBJ2-7; 11 bases are a match to TRBD2. V trimming: 5 bases; J trimming: 2 bases; junction bases outside the gene matches: 17. The CDR3 has 19 residues. Per the germline V gene, CDR1 is PRHDT and CDR2 is FYEKMQ (reference sequence). DNA of the CDR3: TGTGCCAGCAGCCTACCCGGGACTAGCGGAACTTCTAACCCCTACGAGCAGTACTTC. Translated, it gives CASSLPGTSGTSNPYEQYF.

The V call is TRBV7-9, the J call TRBJ1-2, with TRBD1 matching 7 bases. This CDR3 has 16 residues. J was trimmed by 6 bases and V by 2 bases; bases with no gene match: 12. Germline-derived CDR1 and CDR2 are SEHNR and FQNEAQ (reference sequence). The CDR3 sequence: CASSLPLGTVEDGYTF. The CDR3 DNA follows: TGTGCCAGCAGCTTACCCTTGGGGACAGTTGAAGATGGCTACACCTTC.

A few counts support this clone. The chain couples TRBV5-1 to TRBJ2-4, with unresolved D. Trimming cost V 0 bases and J 6 bases, with 4 bases left between them. Germline loops: CDR1 SGHRS, CDR2 YFSETQ. This CDR3 is built from 12 residues. This chain's CDR3 is CASSLDRNIQYF. CDR3 DNA: TGCGCCAGCAGCTTGGATCGAAACATTCAGTACTTC.

This clone came up a few times. This sequence joins TRBV7-3 and TRBJ1-3; tentative D call: TRBD1 (6 bases). The CDR3 contains 13 residues. In germline, CDR1 is SGHTA, CDR2 FQGTGA. Trimming took off 2 bases at V and 4 bases at J, with 6 bases between the two ends. CDR3 amino acids: CASSLGGGNTIYF. In DNA, the CDR3 is TGTGCCAGCAGCTTAGGGGGCGGAAACACCATATATTTT.

This clone was seen more than once but under ten times. This rearrangement joins TRBV6-6 to TRBJ1-5; D call uncertain. CDR1 is MNHNY, CDR2 SVGAGI, per germline (reference sequence). Trimming removed 8 bases at V and 5 bases at J, with 16 bases between. The CDR3 runs 14 residues. In nucleotides, the CDR3 is TGTGCCAGCCTTGGGCCCCATTTTGATCAGCCCCAGCATTTT. It codes for CASLGPHFDQPQHF.

The chain employs TRBV28 and TRBJ1-6; a possible D gene is TRBD1 (6 bases). Germline values: CDR1 MDHEN, CDR2 SYDVKM. Deletions cut 3 bases from V and 7 bases from J, with 10 bases between. There are 14 residues in the CDR3. This chain's CDR3 is CASSFGQGNSPLHF. The CDR3 nucleotides read TGTGCCAGCAGTTTTGGCCAGGGGAATTCACCCCTCCACTTT.

This clone was detected once. The chain employs TRBV10-3 and TRBJ1-2; 9 nucleotides agree with TRBD1. The CDR3 length is 14 residues. The V segment lost 8 bases and the J segment 4 bases; nucleotides outside the gene matches: 8. Germline CDR1 ENHRY, CDR2 SYGVKD. CDR3 in amino acids: CAIVPGTGPYGYTF. In DNA form, the CDR3 reads TGTGCCATCGTCCCGGGGACAGGGCCCTATGGCTACACCTTC.

The V gene is TRBV3-1 (or the pseudogene TRBV3-2), the J gene TRBJ2-2; D not certain. V dropped 4 bases and J dropped 7 bases, with 7 bases sitting between them. The germline V gene has CDR1 LGHDT and CDR2 YNNKEL (reference sequence). CDR3 length: 12 residues. CDR3 sequence: CASSLGFGELFF. DNA of the CDR3: TGTGCCAGCAGCCTCGGGTTCGGGGAGCTGTTTTTT.

This chain links TRBV28 with TRBJ2-7, with 9 bases identical to TRBD2. This CDR3 has 15 residues. V was clipped by 1 base and J by 2 bases; unmatched bases: 3. Germline V gives CDR1 MDHEN, CDR2 SYDVKM. CDR3 region: CASSLFLAGTYEQYF. The CDR3, as DNA: TGTGCCAGCAGTTTATTCCTAGCGGGGACCTACGAGCAGTACTTC.

The V and J genes are TRBV7-3 and TRBJ2-3, with 8 nucleotides matching TRBD2. This CDR3 contains 15 residues. The germline V gene encodes CDR1 SGHTA and CDR2 FQGTGA. V was pared by 4 bases and J by 0 bases, with 3 bases of the junction left unmatched. The CDR3 reads CASSYQRGSTDTQYF. The CDR3 bases are TGTGCCAGCAGCTATCAGCGGGGGAGCACAGATACGCAGTATTTT.

This chain connects TRBV7-2 to TRBJ1-5; D is uncertain. Germline CDR1 SGHTA, CDR2 FQGNSA. The CDR3 loop spans 15 amino acids. V lost 1 base, J lost 0 bases, and 7 bases lay in between. CDR3 residues: CASSLDENSNQPQHF. The CDR3 DNA reads as TGTGCCAGCAGCTTAGATGAGAATAGCAATCAGCCCCAGCATTTT.

CDR3 loop: CSVGTHNEQFF. CDR3 sequence (DNA): TGCAGCGTAGGGACTCATAATGAGCAGTTCTTC. The chain couples TRBV29-1 to TRBJ2-1; D may be TRBD2 (6 bases). CDR1 is SQVTM and CDR2 is ANQGSEA in the germline V gene. V lost 6 bases, J lost 7 bases, and 10 bases lay in between. This CDR3 is built from 11 residues.

The V call is TRBV7-2, the J call TRBJ2-1; weak D call: TRBD2 (5 bases). The CDR3 runs 15 residues. Germline V gene data show CDR1 as SGHTA and CDR2 as FQGNSA. Trimming left V 5 bases short and J 2 bases short, with 13 bases between. CDR3 sequence (DNA): TGTGCCAGCAGCCTAGACCGGGGTCCCTACAATGAGCAGTTCTTC. The encoded protein is CASSLDRGPYNEQFF.

The rearrangement joins TRBV7-2 to TRBJ2-5; 7 bases map to TRBD1. Germline V CDR1 and CDR2: SGHTA, FQGNSA. Trimming cost V 5 bases and J 1 base; bases outside gene matches: 1. The CDR3 covers 13 residues. CDR3 sequence: CASSRQGQETQYF. CDR3 bases: TGTGCCAGCAGCCGACAGGGCCAAGAGACCCAGTACTTC.

Note on this clone: At one end the junction does not follow the germline gene, possibly because of a read error. The chain uses TRBV27 and TRBJ1-2; 8 bases agree with TRBD1. Germline CDR1 is MNHEY and CDR2 is SMNVEV (reference sequence). There are 16 residues in the CDR3. The CDR3 coding sequence is TGTGCCAGCAGTTCTCTAACCCGGCTCAGGGGGCGCATCCTCGTCTTC. Translated, it gives CASSSLTRLRGRILVF.

This clone appeared a single time. The chain couples TRBV19 to TRBJ2-5; TRBD1 matches 12 bases. CDR3 length equals 16 residues. Germline V gives CDR1 LNHDA, CDR2 SQIVND (reference sequence). V shed 3 bases, J shed 8 bases, and the junction held 10 bases outside the gene matches. The CDR3 nucleotides read TGTGCCAGTAGTATTGGGGACAGGGGGCTTGGAATCACCCAGTACTTC. Amino acids: CASSIGDRGLGITQYF.

The V call is TRBV6-5, the J call TRBJ2-5; D possibly corresponds to TRBD1 (6 bases). V was shortened by 6 bases and J by 5 bases, with 16 bases between the two germline ends. CDR1 MNHEY and CDR2 SVGAGI come from the germline V gene. The CDR3 length is 14 residues. The CDR3 DNA sequence: TGTGCCAGCAGGGCAAGACAGGTACGGGAGACCCAGTACTTC. This encodes CASRARQVRETQYF.

The sample holds a few counts of this clone. In DNA, the CDR3 is TGTGCCAGCAGCCTACCGACAGGGGTGAACTATGGCTACACCTTC. Residues: CASSLPTGVNYGYTF. This sequence joins TRBV5-8 and TRBJ1-2; 8 nucleotides align to TRBD1. J lost 2 bases, V lost 4 bases, and 7 bases had no gene match. The length of the CDR3 is 15 residues. Germline V gives CDR1 SGHTS, CDR2 YDEGEE.

The chain combines TRBV4-1 with TRBJ1-2; TRBD1 aligns across 7 bases. J gave up 2 bases and V 1 base, and 7 bases lay outside the gene matches. Per the germline V gene, CDR1 is MGHRA and CDR2 is YSYEKL. The CDR3 covers 16 residues. The CDR3 DNA follows: TGCGCCAGCAGCCAAGGAACAGGACAGGCGAACTATGGCTACACCTTC. Residues: CASSQGTGQANYGYTF.

The gene calls are TRBV7-9 and TRBJ1-3, with D possibly being TRBD1 (6 bases). CDR1 and CDR2 from the germline V gene are SEHNR and FQNEAQ (reference sequence). Trimming left V 8 bases short and J 2 bases short, with 10 bases between. The CDR3 sequence is 13 residues long. In DNA, the CDR3 is TGTGCCAGCGGAGGGGGGGCTGGAAACACCATATATTTT. Translated: CASGGGAGNTIYF.

CDR3 amino acids: CASSPDEQATYEQYF. CDR3 nucleotides: TGTGCCAGCTCACCTGATGAGCAGGCAACCTACGAGCAGTACTTC. The rearrangement uses TRBV18 and TRBJ2-7; D remains unclear. The germline V gene has CDR1 KGHSH and CDR2 LQKENI. The V and J ends lost 3 bases and 2 bases respectively, with 14 bases between them. The CDR3 runs 15 residues.

The chain employs TRBV12-3 or TRBV12-4 and TRBJ1-2; 9 bases match TRBD1. CDR3 length: 11 residues. V shed 8 bases and J 14 bases; nucleotides not matched to a gene: 9. The CDR3 here is CASGDREAQTF. Here the CDR3 DNA reads TGTGCCAGCGGGGACAGGGAGGCCCAGACCTTC.

V and J are TRBV28 and TRBJ1-2; D is unclear. This CDR3 spans 14 amino acids. Per germline, CDR1 MDHEN and CDR2 SYDVKM. V was clipped by 5 bases and J by 7 bases, with 17 bases between them. Here the CDR3 reads CASSLDGRTLGYTF. In DNA form, the CDR3 reads TGTGCCAGCAGTCTTGACGGGAGAACGCTTGGCTACACCTTC.

The J gene is TRBJ2-7, the V gene TRBV7-2, with D possibly being TRBD2 (6 bases). From germline, CDR1 is SGHTA and CDR2 FQGNSA. This CDR3 has 13 amino acids. Trimming stripped 3 bases from V and 0 bases from J, with 6 bases between. The chain's CDR3 is CASSLTSSYEQYF. The CDR3 DNA reads as TGTGCCAGCAGCTTGACTAGCTCCTACGAGCAGTACTTC. The variable domain in full, with the rest retrieved from reference TRBV7-2 and TRBJ2-7, is GAGVSQSPSNKVTEKGKDVELRCDPISGHTALYWYRQSLGQGLEFLIYFQGNSAPDKSGLPSDRFSAERTGGSVSTLTIQRTQQEDSAVYLCASSLTSSYEQYFGPGTRLTVT.

The chain combines TRBV30 with TRBJ2-7; TRBD1 matches 8 bases. Germline V gives CDR1 GTSNPN, CDR2 SVGIG (reference sequence). V gave up 2 bases and J gave up 3 bases; unmatched junction bases: 0. CDR3 length: 12 amino acids. CDR3 protein: CAWSTGGYEQYF. The CDR3 DNA reads TGTGCCTGGAGTACAGGGGGCTACGAGCAGTACTTC.

This rearrangement joins TRBV7-9 to TRBJ2-1, with TRBD2 as a possible D gene (6 bases). Between the trimmed V and J ends, which lost 1 base and 5 bases, there was a span of 9 bases. The CDR3 spans 14 residues. CDR1 SEHNR and CDR2 FQNEAQ come from the germline V gene (reference sequence). CDR3 region: CASSLVSGHNEQFF. CDR3 nucleotides: TGTGCCAGCAGCTTAGTAAGCGGGCACAATGAGCAGTTCTTC.

The chain joins TRBV5-1 to TRBJ1-1, with D maybe TRBD1 (6 bases). The V end lost 4 bases, the J end lost 8 bases, and 12 bases lay between the germline ends. The CDR3 is 12 amino acids. Germline values: CDR1 SGHRS, CDR2 YFSETQ. The CDR3 is CASSLLGAEAFF. The CDR3 DNA reads as TGCGCCAGCAGCCTCCTGGGGGCCGAAGCTTTCTTT.